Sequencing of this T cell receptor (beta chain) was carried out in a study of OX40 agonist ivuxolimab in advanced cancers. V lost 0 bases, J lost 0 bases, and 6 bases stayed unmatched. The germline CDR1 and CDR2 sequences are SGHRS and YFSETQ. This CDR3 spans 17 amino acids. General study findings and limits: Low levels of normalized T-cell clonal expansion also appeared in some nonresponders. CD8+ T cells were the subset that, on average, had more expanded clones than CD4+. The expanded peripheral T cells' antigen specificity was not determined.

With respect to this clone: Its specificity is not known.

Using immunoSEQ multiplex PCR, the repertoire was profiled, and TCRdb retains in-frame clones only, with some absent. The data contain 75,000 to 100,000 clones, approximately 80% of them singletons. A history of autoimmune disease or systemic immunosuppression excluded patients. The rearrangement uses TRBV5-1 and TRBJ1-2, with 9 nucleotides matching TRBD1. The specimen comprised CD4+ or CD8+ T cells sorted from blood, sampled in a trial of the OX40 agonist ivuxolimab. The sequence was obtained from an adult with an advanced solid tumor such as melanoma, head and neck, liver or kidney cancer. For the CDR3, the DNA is TGCGCCAGCAGCTTGGGGGACAGGGTGTCCCCTAACTATGGCTACACCTTC. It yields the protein CASSLGDRVSPNYGYTF.